These 24 T cell receptor beta chains were sequenced from one sample in a study of T cells in localized non-small cell lung cancer (dated by TCRdb to about 2020). Receptor libraries were prepared by the immunoSEQ multiplex PCR assay. Sourced from immuneACCESS, this table was stored by TCRdb with only in-frame sequences that have V and J called. A share of the clones is absent; for the studies checked, an unresolved V gene accounts for under half, and the remainder has no known explanation. The sample table records approximately 28,000 clones; approximately 89% of these occur just once. Clones ranked in the top ten supply around 30% of the sample. The input for sequencing was peripheral blood, taken before any cancer treatment. The receptors were gathered from a female donor at least 60 years old with stage I lung adenocarcinoma.

This chain uses TRBV5-1 with TRBJ2-1; weak D call: TRBD2 (6 bases). The CDR3 consists of 16 residues. V lost 4 bases and J 5 bases, leaving 19 bases between the germline ends. CDR1 is SGHRS, CDR2 YFSETQ, per germline. The CDR3 nucleotides read TGCGCCAGCAGCCGTGGAGGGGCCGCTCTGAACAATGAGCAGTTCTTC. Translating gives CASSRGGAALNNEQFF.

The rearrangement links TRBV2 to TRBJ2-1; TRBD2 matches 13 bases. From germline, CDR1 is SNHLY and CDR2 FYNNEI. The CDR3 length is 16 residues. Trimming removed 3 bases from V and 8 bases from J; junction bases left unmatched: 7. The chain's CDR3 is CASSDLLAGGPDEQFF. CDR3 bases: TGTGCCAGCAGTGACCTACTAGCGGGGGGGCCAGATGAGCAGTTCTTC.

V gene TRBV9 combines with J gene TRBJ1-4; the match to TRBD1 covers 8 bases. From germline, CDR1 is SGDLS and CDR2 YYNGEE. V shed 3 bases and J 7 bases; nucleotides not matched to a gene: 5. This CDR3 region has 14 residues. CDR3 DNA: TGTGCCAGCAGCGCCGGGACAGGATCTGAAAAACTGTTTTTT. As protein: CASSAGTGSEKLFF.

Details on this clone: Mismatch with germline at one junction end may stem from a read error. V usage is TRBV7-7 and J usage is TRBJ2-5; the D is unclear. Per the germline V gene, CDR1 is SSHAT and CDR2 is FNYEAQ (reference sequence). The CDR3 sequence is 13 residues long. The CDR3: CASSFEHQETQYF. The CDR3, as DNA: TGTGCTAGCAGCTTTGAACATCAAGAGACCCAGTACTTC.

This CDR3 reads CASSPGTGTPYEQYF. CDR3 in DNA: TGTGCCAGCTCACCAGGGACAGGGACTCCCTACGAGCAGTACTTC. The chain couples TRBV18 to TRBJ2-7; 9 bases fit TRBD1. Unmatched junction bases numbered 4, after V lost 2 bases and J lost 2 bases. The CDR3 totals 15 residues. Per germline, CDR1 KGHSH and CDR2 LQKENI.

The CDR3 DNA sequence: TGTGCCAGCAGCCAAGGTTCGTCTGGAATCAATCAGCCCCAGCATTTT. Its translation is CASSQGSSGINQPQHF. This chain uses TRBV4-2 with TRBJ1-5; D is undetermined. The V and J ends lost 1 base and 3 bases respectively, with 13 bases between them. Germline V gives CDR1 LGHNA, CDR2 YNFKEQ. This CDR3 has 16 amino acids.

V and J are TRBV5-1 and TRBJ2-7; 9 nucleotides agree with TRBD1. This CDR3 region has 15 residues. CDR1 is SGHRS and CDR2 is YFSETQ in the germline V gene. V lost 4 bases and J lost 1; bases outside the gene matches: 6. CDR3 sequence reads: CASSSGQGTSYEQYF. For the CDR3, the DNA is TGCGCCAGCAGCAGCGGACAGGGGACTTCCTACGAGCAGTACTTC.

CDR3 sequence (DNA): TGTGCCAGTTCCCAAACCTGGGGTTCCACTGAAGCTTTCTTT. The encoded protein is CASSQTWGSTEAFF. This chain links TRBV19 with TRBJ1-1; no reliable D call. Germline loops: CDR1 LNHDA, CDR2 SQIVND (reference sequence). The CDR3 consists of 14 residues. Trimming cost V 8 bases and J 4 bases, with 17 bases left between them.

The V call is TRBV4-1, the J call TRBJ1-4; D is ambiguous. The germline V and J ends were trimmed by 0 bases and 10 bases, with 15 bases remaining between them. Germline V lookup: CDR1 MGHRA, CDR2 YSYEKL. The CDR3 runs to 15 residues. The chain's CDR3 is CASSQEDLRVGKLFF. CDR3 in DNA: TGCGCCAGCAGCCAAGAAGATTTAAGGGTAGGAAAACTGTTTTTT.

The V call is TRBV10-3, the J call TRBJ1-1; D unclear. Germline V CDR1 and CDR2: ENHRY, SYGVKD. The CDR3 runs 13 residues. Trimming stripped 4 bases from V and 5 bases from J, with 11 bases between. CDR3 region: CAISVEGKTEAFF. The DNA for the CDR3 is TGTGCCATCAGTGTGGAGGGAAAAACTGAAGCTTTCTTT.

The V gene is TRBV6-1, the J gene TRBJ1-5, with 7 bases identical to TRBD1. The CDR3 consists of 14 residues. Germline lookup yields CDR1 MNHNS and CDR2 SASEGT. V lost 6 bases to trimming and J lost 5 bases; unmatched junction nucleotides: 7. CDR3 nucleotides: TGTGCCAGCAGGATCGGGACAGTTGATCAGCCCCAGCATTTT. Protein: CASRIGTVDQPQHF.

This clone is a singleton in its sample. The rearrangement joins TRBV5-1 to TRBJ2-1; D is unresolved. Trimming pared 4 bases from V and 6 bases from J, leaving 17 bases between. Germline V CDR1 and CDR2: SGHRS, YFSETQ. The CDR3 length is 15 residues. The CDR3 spells CASSQPGLNGNEQFF. The CDR3 DNA reads as TGCGCCAGCAGCCAGCCTGGTCTGAACGGCAATGAGCAGTTCTTC.

The chain links TRBV20-1 to TRBJ2-7; D gene uncertain. Germline CDR1 reads DFQATT; CDR2 reads SNEGSKA (reference sequence). CDR3 size: 11 residues. V lost 3 bases, J lost 6 bases, and 9 bases lay in between. In DNA, the CDR3 is TGCAGTGCTAGGCCAAAAGGCGAGCAGTACTTC. Translating it yields CSARPKGEQYF.

This clone occurred once. The genes are TRBV6-5 and TRBJ2-2, with 8 nucleotides matching TRBD1. J gave up 4 bases and V 4 bases, and 2 bases lay outside the gene matches. The CDR3 is 14 residues long. Germline-derived CDR1 and CDR2 are MNHEY and SVGAGI. The CDR3 sequence is CASSSQGGTGELFF. The CDR3 DNA sequence: TGTGCCAGCAGTTCACAGGGGGGCACCGGGGAGCTGTTTTTT.

The chain couples TRBV28 to TRBJ1-2; perhaps TRBD1 as D (6 bases). V gave up 3 bases and J gave up 5 bases, with 25 bases separating them. This CDR3 is 18 amino acids long. The germline V gene has CDR1 MDHEN and CDR2 SYDVKM. The CDR3 coding sequence is TGTGCCAGCAGTTTCCGACCGAAGAGTACGACAGGAAAATATGGCTACACCTTC. Translated: CASSFRPKSTTGKYGYTF.

The V gene is TRBV9, the J gene TRBJ2-1; 7 bases line up with TRBD2. Germline values: CDR1 SGDLS, CDR2 YYNGEE. CDR3 size: 16 residues. Unmatched junction bases numbered 11, after V lost 4 bases and J lost 4 bases. CDR3 protein: CASSLSRDYRYNEQFF. CDR3 nucleotide sequence: TGTGCCAGCAGCCTTTCCCGGGACTACCGGTACAATGAGCAGTTCTTC. The complete variable domain, with remaining parts taken from reference TRBV9 and TRBJ2-1, reads DSGVTQTPKHLITATGQRVTLRCSPRSGDLSVYWYQQSLDQGLQFLIQYYNGEERAKGNILERFSAQQFPDLHSELNLSSLELGDSALYFCASSLSRDYRYNEQFFGPGTRLTVL.

In this sample, this clone turned up once. CDR3 sequence: CASSPSENYGYTF. CDR3 DNA: TGTGCCAGCTCACCCAGCGAAAACTATGGCTACACCTTC. The gene calls are TRBV18 and TRBJ1-2; D gene uncertain. This CDR3 is built from 13 residues. Germline lookup yields CDR1 KGHSH and CDR2 LQKENI. V was shortened by 3 bases and J by 2 bases, with 7 bases between the two germline ends.

The chain is built from TRBV27 and TRBJ2-7, with TRBD2 matching 9 bases. J gave up 3 bases and V 5 bases, and 5 bases lay outside the gene matches. The CDR3 is 14 residues long. CDR1 and CDR2 (germline): MNHEY, SMNVEV (reference sequence). CDR3 sequence reads: CASSVTSGGYEQYF. CDR3 nucleotides: TGTGCCAGCAGTGTGACTAGCGGAGGCTACGAGCAGTACTTC.

V gene TRBV10-2 combines with J gene TRBJ2-3; the match to TRBD2 covers 8 bases. With 7 bases clipped from V and 4 bases from J, the junction kept 4 bases outside the gene matches. Per germline, CDR1 WSHSY and CDR2 SAAADI. This CDR3 region has 13 residues. In DNA, the CDR3 is TGCGCCAGCAAAGCGGGAGCCGCAGATACGCAGTATTTT. Translated: CASKAGAADTQYF.

The V gene is TRBV9, the J gene TRBJ2-3, with D perhaps TRBD2 (7 bases). CDR1 and CDR2 from the germline V gene are SGDLS and YYNGEE. The CDR3 runs to 17 residues. Deletions cut 3 bases from V and 1 base from J, with 18 bases between. The CDR3 nucleotides are TGTGCCAGCAGCGCCATACAGGGAGGGGGTGGCACAGATACGCAGTATTTT. It codes for CASSAIQGGGGTDTQYF.

The chain links TRBV15 to TRBJ2-7, with D perhaps being TRBD1 or TRBD2 (6 bases each). V lost 1 base to trimming and J lost 3 bases, with 10 bases between them. From germline, CDR1 is LNHNV and CDR2 YYDKDF (reference sequence). The CDR3 contains 14 residues. DNA for the CDR3: TGTGCCACCAGCAGAGGAGGGGGGTTCTACGAGCAGTACTTC. Translation gives CATSRGGGFYEQYF.

The gene calls are TRBV7-9 and TRBJ2-3; D might be TRBD2 (6 bases). The germline gives CDR1 SEHNR, CDR2 FQNEAQ (reference sequence). CDR3 length: 14 residues. V lost 5 bases and J 0 bases, leaving 9 bases between the germline ends. The CDR3: CASSQGLSTDTQYF. CDR3 DNA: TGTGCCAGCAGCCAGGGACTTAGCACAGATACGCAGTATTTT.

The chain is built from TRBV19 and TRBJ1-3, with D uncertain. Germline CDR1 and CDR2: LNHDA and SQIVND (reference sequence). The V end was cut by 3 bases, the J end by 5 bases, with 11 bases between. The CDR3 has 14 amino acids. CDR3 sequence reads: CASSILADRNTIYF. The CDR3, as DNA: TGTGCCAGTAGTATCCTGGCGGATAGAAACACCATATATTTT. The whole variable domain, filled in from reference TRBV19 and TRBJ1-3, reads DGGITQSPKYLFRKEGQNVTLSCEQNLNHDAMYWYRQDPGQGLRLIYYSQIVNDFQKGDIAEGYSVSREKKESFPLTVTSAQKNPTAFYLCASSILADRNTIYFGEGSWLTVV.

This sequence joins TRBV30 and TRBJ2-4; possible D gene TRBD1, 7 bases. The germline V gene encodes CDR1 GTSNPN and CDR2 SVGIG (reference sequence). There are 12 residues in the CDR3. V was pared by 4 bases and J by 6 bases, with 10 bases between. The CDR3 loop is CAWTGGGNIQYF. DNA of the CDR3: TGTGCCTGGACAGGGGGAGGAAACATTCAGTACTTC.